Below, 16 T cell receptor beta chains from the same sample are listed, as sequenced in a study of T-cell reconstitution after alpha-beta-depleted transplantation in children (dated by TCRdb to about 2016). Libraries were constructed by PCR. Sequencing took place on an Illumina HiSeq 2500. Molecular barcoding was employed in the preparation of TCR libraries, with unique molecular identifiers being used to normalize TCRbeta repertoire quantification. TCRdb reprocessing: public reads trimmed at Q25 with fastp, clones called with MiXCR, in-frame beta chains kept. Rows matching on CDR3 protein sequence are summarized as one entry with the most common DNA and genes. For this sample the table gives 700,000 or so distinct CDR3 sequences, of which roughly 13% were detected only once. Approximately 0.8% of the sample is taken by the ten largest. According to the study, the label for this sample's treatment or condition signals: allogeneic hematopoietic cell transplantation with graft depleted of TCRalphabeta T cells and CD19 B cells.

The material sequenced was PBMCs, taken before TCRalphabeta/CD19-depleted stem cell transplant. These TCRs come from a girl aged 2 to 9 with congenital amegakaryocytic thrombocytopenia, due to receive a stem cell transplant.

This clonotype has a handful of counts. The CDR3 spells CASSSGGFGANVLTF. The CDR3 DNA reads TGTGCCAGCAGTTCGGGGGGATTTGGGGCCAACGTCCTGACTTTC. J is TRBJ2-6 and V is TRBV6-2 or TRBV6-3; TRBD2 agrees at 7 bases. The CDR3 extends over 15 amino acids. V was clipped by 4 bases and J by 3 bases; unmatched bases: 3. CDR1 is MNHEY, CDR2 SVGEGT, per germline.

The table lists this clonotype with a few counts. The chain uses TRBV10-3 and TRBJ1-5; maybe TRBD1 (5 bases). The length of the CDR3 is 17 residues. From germline, CDR1 is ENHRY and CDR2 SYGVKD. With 0 bases removed from V and 1 base from J, the gap between germline ends came to 13 bases. The CDR3 DNA sequence: TGTGCCATCAGTGAGTCGTGGATAGGGGAGAGCAATCAGCCCCAGCATTTT. It encodes CAISESWIGESNQPQHF.

Many counts were recorded for this clonotype. The rearrangement uses TRBV7-2 and TRBJ2-1; TRBD2 agrees at 9 bases. The germline CDR1 and CDR2 sequences are SGHTA and FQGNSA. Trimming cost V 1 base and J 6 bases; bases outside gene matches: 7. The CDR3 has 16 residues. The CDR3 region has the DNA TGTGCCAGCAGCTTAGTCTTAGCGGGAGCCTCCAATGAGCAGTTCTTC. Its translation: CASSLVLAGASNEQFF. The complete variable domain, with remaining parts taken from reference TRBV7-2 and TRBJ2-1, reads GAGVSQSPSNKVTEKGKDVELRCDPISGHTALYWYRQSLGQGLEFLIYFQGNSAPDKSGLPSDRFSAERTGGSVSTLTIQRTQQEDSAVYLCASSLVLAGASNEQFFGPGTRLTVL.

This clonotype was seen a handful of times. The genes are TRBV5-1 and TRBJ1-4; a weak D match, TRBD1 (5 bases). This CDR3 has 15 amino acids. Per the germline V gene, CDR1 is SGHRS and CDR2 is YFSETQ. Trimming pared 5 bases from V and 4 bases from J, leaving 15 bases between. The CDR3 loop reads CASRPQTEFNEKLFF. CDR3 DNA sequence: TGCGCCAGCAGACCCCAGACAGAGTTTAATGAAAAACTGTTTTTT.

This clonotype was counted at least ten times. The chain links TRBV28 to TRBJ1-3; tentative D call: TRBD1 (5 bases). The V gene lost 4 bases and the J gene lost 2 bases, with 15 bases spanning the gap. CDR1 and CDR2 from the germline V gene are MDHEN and SYDVKM. CDR3 size: 16 residues. This CDR3 reads CASSYLSKGAGNTIYF. In DNA, the CDR3 is TGTGCCAGCAGTTACCTCTCTAAAGGGGCTGGAAACACCATATATTTT.

V is TRBV12-3 or TRBV12-4 and J is TRBJ2-7; 7 bases are a match to TRBD2. V lost 6 bases, J lost 2 bases, and 10 bases stayed unmatched. The CDR3 loop spans 15 amino acids. The CDR3 spells CASSPGGTIPYEQYF. The CDR3 nucleotides are TGTGCCAGCAGCCCCGGGGGGACGATACCCTACGAGCAGTACTTC.

The chain employs TRBV15 and TRBJ2-1; a weak D match, TRBD2 (5 bases). V lost 1 base and J 5 bases, leaving 9 bases between the germline ends. Germline loops: CDR1 LNHNV, CDR2 YYDKDF (reference sequence). The CDR3 totals 14 residues. The CDR3 region has the DNA TGTGCCACCAGCAGAGGTCTAGCCCACAATGAGCAGTTCTTC. It is translated as CATSRGLAHNEQFF.

This clonotype was seen ten or more times. V is TRBV7-2 and J is TRBJ2-1; 13 positions match TRBD2. CDR1 is SGHTA, CDR2 FQGNSA, per germline. V shed 5 bases and J 6 bases; nucleotides not matched to a gene: 4. This CDR3 contains 15 residues. CDR3 in DNA: TGTGCCAGCAGCGTACTAGCGGGAGGGTTCAATGAGCAGTTCTTC. Translation gives CASSVLAGGFNEQFF.

The rearrangement joins TRBV12-3 or TRBV12-4 to TRBJ2-1; D gene uncertain. The CDR3 contains 14 residues. The V gene lost 3 bases and the J gene lost 6 bases, with 12 bases spanning the gap. DNA of the CDR3: TGTGCCAGCAGTTTCGGCAGTCGGGTCAATGAGCAGTTCTTC. This gives the protein CASSFGSRVNEQFF.

This clonotype was seen a few times. The CDR3 loop reads CASSLGAGEGEQFF. In DNA, the CDR3 is TGCGCCAGCAGCCTCGGTGCCGGGGAGGGTGAGCAGTTCTTC. The rearrangement uses TRBV5-1 and TRBJ2-1; 7 nucleotides align to TRBD2. The length of the CDR3 is 14 residues. Germline values: CDR1 SGHRS, CDR2 YFSETQ. V lost 4 bases, J lost 9 bases, and 10 bases stayed unmatched.

This clonotype was seen more than once but under ten times. This chain joins TRBV7-9 and TRBJ2-2; 7 positions agree with TRBD2. The CDR3 spans 13 residues. V lost 5 bases and J lost 6; bases outside the gene matches: 3. Germline-derived CDR1 and CDR2 are SEHNR and FQNEAQ (reference sequence). CDR3 nucleotides: TGTGCCAGCAGCGCACTAGCGTCCGGGGAGCTGTTTTTT. Translating it yields CASSALASGELFF.

The V gene is TRBV5-1, the J gene TRBJ1-4; TRBD1 is a possible D gene (5 bases). The V gene's germline CDR1 is SGHRS and CDR2 YFSETQ. There are 15 residues in the CDR3. Trimming removed 4 bases from V and 4 bases from J, with 14 bases in between. The CDR3 DNA sequence: TGCGCCAGCAGCCCCCGGCAGGGTTTTAATGAAAAACTGTTTTTT. This gives the protein CASSPRQGFNEKLFF.

This chain links TRBV4-1 with TRBJ2-7, with TRBD1 matching 7 bases. This CDR3 contains 15 residues. Germline loops: CDR1 MGHRA, CDR2 YSYEKL. V gave up 1 base and J gave up 3 bases; unmatched junction bases: 6. CDR3 protein: CASSQVPGTDYEQYF. The CDR3 coding sequence is TGCGCCAGCAGCCAAGTCCCTGGGACAGACTACGAGCAGTACTTC.

The table lists this clonotype with a few counts. This chain uses TRBV18 with TRBJ2-3; D is unresolved. Trimming pared 6 bases from V and 3 bases from J, leaving 10 bases between. CDR1 KGHSH and CDR2 LQKENI come from the germline V gene. This CDR3 comprises 13 residues. CDR3 DNA sequence: TGTGCCAGCTCGCTTACGGAAACAGATACGCAGTATTTT. Translation gives CASSLTETDTQYF.

This clonotype was detected many times. The chain links TRBV11-2 to TRBJ2-2, with a tentative D call TRBD2 (5 bases). This CDR3 spans 14 amino acids. CDR1 is SGHAT, CDR2 FQNNGV, per germline. V lost 2 bases, J lost 6 bases, and 10 bases lay in between. The CDR3, as DNA: TGTGCCAGCAGCTTAAATATGGGAGCCGGGGAGCTGTTTTTT. Translated, it gives CASSLNMGAGELFF.

This clonotype was seen only a few times. This rearrangement joins TRBV20-1 to TRBJ1-1; TRBD1 is a possible D gene (6 bases). Germline V gene sequence: CDR1 DFQATT, CDR2 SNEGSKA (reference sequence). CDR3 size: 13 residues. V gave up 3 bases and J gave up 1 base, with 9 bases separating them. The CDR3 protein is CSASRGKNTEAFF. CDR3 DNA sequence: TGCAGTGCTAGCAGGGGAAAGAACACTGAAGCTTTCTTT.